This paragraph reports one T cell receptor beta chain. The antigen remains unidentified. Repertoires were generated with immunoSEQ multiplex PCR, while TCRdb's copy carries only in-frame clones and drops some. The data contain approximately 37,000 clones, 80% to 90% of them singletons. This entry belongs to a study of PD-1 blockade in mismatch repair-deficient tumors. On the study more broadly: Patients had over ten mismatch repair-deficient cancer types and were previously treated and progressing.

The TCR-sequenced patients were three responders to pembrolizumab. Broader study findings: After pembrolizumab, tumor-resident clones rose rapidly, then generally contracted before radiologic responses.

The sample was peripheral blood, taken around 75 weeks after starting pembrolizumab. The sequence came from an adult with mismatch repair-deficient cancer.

The CDR3 nucleotides are TGTGCCAGCAGTTTATTACAGGGGTGGAGAGCTTTCTTT. Translating gives CASSLLQGWRAFF. The V and J genes are TRBV27 and TRBJ1-1, with 7 bases that match TRBD1. The CDR3 is 13 amino acids. Germline CDR1 and CDR2: MNHEY and SMNVEV (reference sequence). V was pared by 1 base and J by 10 bases, with 6 bases of the junction left unmatched.